This record covers a single T cell receptor (beta chain). Its antigen is still unknown. Within one base of it there is no much larger clone, and no base qualities were kept. PBMCs were isolated by density centrifugation and stained for CD3, CD4 and CD8, after which CD4+ and CD8+ T cells were sorted on a FACSAria. Scalp biopsies and blood samples were obtained from unaffected controls. There are 13 amino acids in the CDR3, from cysteine to phenylalanine inclusive. Only CDR3 DNA is held: 39 bases, read in frame from base 1. Per the germline V gene (reference sequence), MNHNY is the CDR1 and SVGAGI is the CDR2. Here V drops 6 bases and J drops 5 bases, and the junction holds 3 bases not matched to any gene. The entry originates in a study of CD8+ T cells in alopecia areata (dated by TCRdb to 2016 to 2019). In the study overall: The study used high-throughput TCRbeta sequencing to examine T cell clonal expansion in alopecia areata, in both the C3H/HeJ mouse model and human patients. The RNA source kit depended on sample type: the PAXgene miRNA kit for fixed scalp, the miRNeasy kit for PBMCs, and the RNeasy kit for mouse skin. immunoSEQ multiplex PCR using 35 Vbeta forward primers and 13 Jbeta reverse primers was used to amplify TCRbeta CDR3 regions. In humans, TCRbeta sequencing was performed on scalp tissue and on sorted CD4+ and CD8+ peripheral blood T cells from healthy controls and from patients with patchy or totalis/universalis alopecia areata. Scalp clonality was compared among normal scalp (n=4), patchy alopecia areata scalp (n=8), and alopecia totalis/universalis scalp (n=8).

General conclusions and limits of the study: Compared with normal scalp, lesional scalp, particularly in alopecia totalis/universalis, had higher clonality and more expanded CD8+ clones, which suggests antigenic drive. Compared with mice, TCR sequences shared between patients were less clear, possibly partly because of HLA diversity across the patient population. Scalp TCR repertoire analysis is complicated because resident alphabeta T cells in normal human skin are also sequenced, whereas mouse skin is dominated by gammadelta T cells.

Library preparation employed the immunoSEQ multiplex PCR assay. RNA was extracted from all samples and reverse transcribed into cDNA, which served as template for TCR sequencing. SuperScript III was used to make first-strand cDNA, primed with a 2:1 mix of oligo-dT and random hexamers. A synthetic immune receptor repertoire was used to gauge amplification bias, and whatever bias remained was removed computationally. As for how the authors treated the data: Raw reads were preprocessed for error removal, and CDR3 was defined according to IMGT conventions as running from the conserved cysteine to phenylalanine. To get clonality, Shannon entropy was normalized by log2 of the number of productive unique TCRs and the result was subtracted from 1. Whether each scalp clone was CD4 or CD8 was inferred by checking scalp TCRbeta sequences against the CD4 and CD8 repertoires from sorted blood. As stored in TCRdb, this immuneACCESS dataset retains in-frame rearrangements with V and J assigned. A fraction of the clones does not appear; measured against another copy, unresolved V genes explain less than half of the discrepancy, and the remainder lacks a known reason. The V and J calls and the clone size are those of that table, but D and trimming were determined from the DNA. The sample data list 90,000 to 130,000 clones, and approximately 59% of these were observed just once. 20% to 25% of the sample lies in the top ten.

The receptor comes from a human donor in good health. In this chain, TRBV6-6 is recombined with TRBJ2-1; the junction holds 8 bases that match TRBD2. The sample consisted of CD8+ T cells sorted from blood. The CDR3 region: CASSGGAHNEQFF. In nucleotide form, the sequence is TGTGCCAGCAGCGGGGGGGCCCACAATGAGCAGTTCTTC.